A single sample gave rise to the 19 T cell receptor beta chains below, sequenced in a study of regulatory T cells in long-lasting Graves disease. HTBI primers from iRepertoire and Arm-PCR of CDR3 regions yielded the TCR beta libraries. MiXCR was run by TCRdb on the multiplex PCR reads, yielding one entry per CDR3 protein. The repertoire consists of 350,000 to 400,000 distinct CDR3 sequences, with roughly 16% occurring once and the leading ten covering about a fifth. This sample's time point: newly diagnosed GD, antithyroid drugs for less than 3 months. Making the TCR library involved RNA that had been extracted from PBMCs. The material sequenced was peripheral blood mononuclear cells (PBMCs), taken at new diagnosis, from a patient treated with antithyroid drugs. The receptors were sampled from a female donor with Graves disease.

There are a few counts of this clonotype. A much more abundant neighbour one base away suggests this may be a read error. This sequence joins TRBV12-3 or TRBV12-4 and TRBJ2-1; TRBD2 might be the D (6 bases). The V end was cut by 6 bases, the J end by 12 bases, with 30 bases between. This CDR3 region has 17 residues. The CDR3 bases are TGTGCCAGCAGCCCTTTCCCGGGGGATGAGCTACAATTTGGGCAGTTCTTC. It translates to CASSPFPGDELQFGQFF.

This clonotype was counted many times. V is TRBV6-1 and J is TRBJ2-7; D may be TRBD1 (6 bases). This CDR3 is built from 14 residues. Germline V CDR1 and CDR2: MNHNS, SASEGT. The V end was cut by 7 bases, the J end by 2 bases, with 15 bases between. The CDR3: CASTKAGDPYEQYF. DNA for the CDR3: TGTGCCAGCACGAAGGCAGGGGACCCCTACGAGCAGTACTTC.

The rearrangement links TRBV28 to TRBJ2-6; D unclear. Trimming took 2 bases from V and 0 from J, leaving 8 bases between them. Germline CDR1 reads MDHEN; CDR2 reads SYDVKM. The CDR3 runs to 16 residues. CDR3 nucleotides: TGTGCCAGCAGTTTACCTGGGGACTCTGGGGCCAACGTCCTGACTTTC. This sequence encodes CASSLPGDSGANVLTF.

In this sample, this clonotype turned up a few times. The chain is built from TRBV7-6 and TRBJ2-2; TRBD2 aligns across 12 bases. V lost 5 bases, J lost 5 bases, and 9 bases stayed unmatched. The germline CDR1 and CDR2 sequences are SGHVS and FNYEAQ. CDR3 length: 17 amino acids. The CDR3 loop reads CASSPGTSGRGTGELFF. The CDR3 coding sequence is TGTGCCAGCAGCCCGGGGACTAGCGGGCGAGGGACCGGGGAGCTGTTTTTT.

This clonotype was picked up many times. The V gene is TRBV20-1, the J gene TRBJ1-1; tentatively, D is TRBD1 (5 bases). The CDR3 loop spans 13 amino acids. V shed 0 bases and J shed 3 bases, with 8 bases lying between them. Germline loops: CDR1 DFQATT, CDR2 SNEGSKA (reference sequence). In nucleotides, the CDR3 is TGCAGTGCTAGAGAAGACAGATACACTGAAGCTTTCTTT. Protein sequence: CSAREDRYTEAFF.

This clonotype was detected many times. The chain links TRBV20-1 to TRBJ1-5; D unclear. The CDR3 loop spans 14 amino acids. CDR1 DFQATT and CDR2 SNEGSKA come from the germline V gene (reference sequence). V shed 0 bases and J shed 6 bases, with 12 bases lying between them. The CDR3, as DNA: TGCAGTGCTAGAGATCCGGAGTTGGTTCAGCCCCAGCATTTT. Its translation: CSARDPELVQPQHF.

The chain recombines TRBV9 with TRBJ2-7; D assignment may be TRBD1 or TRBD2 (6 bases each). V was trimmed by 0 bases and J by 3 bases, leaving 19 bases between them. Germline V gene sequence: CDR1 SGDLS, CDR2 YYNGEE. The CDR3 has 17 residues. The chain's CDR3 is CASSVDLRGDMSYEQYF. CDR3 DNA: TGTGCCAGCAGCGTAGATTTAAGGGGGGACATGAGCTACGAGCAGTACTTC.

The table lists this clonotype with many counts. The rearrangement joins TRBV5-1 to TRBJ2-5; tentative D call: TRBD1 (7 bases). The length of the CDR3 is 15 residues. Germline assignment: CDR1 SGHRS and CDR2 YFSETQ. Trimming removed 4 bases from V and 5 bases from J, with 18 bases in between. CDR3 nucleotides: TGCGCCAGCAGCCCCGCAGGGGGAGGACGCGAGACCCAGTACTTC. The encoded protein is CASSPAGGGRETQYF.

There are many counts of this clonotype. This chain joins TRBV6-2 or TRBV6-3 and TRBJ2-1; 10 nucleotides align to TRBD2. V trimming: 7 bases; J trimming: 7 bases; junction bases outside the gene matches: 7. Germline CDR1 reads MNHEY; CDR2 reads SVGEGT. This CDR3 region has 14 residues. Written as DNA, the CDR3 is TGTGCCAGCAAGATACCGGGACTAGCGAATGAGCAGTTCTTC. Protein: CASKIPGLANEQFF.

This clonotype was found a few times. Sequence at one end of the junction differs from germline and may be a read error. The J gene is TRBJ1-1, the V gene TRBV20-1; D is possibly TRBD1 (5 bases). The length of the CDR3 is 16 residues. In germline, CDR1 is DFQATT, CDR2 SNEGSKA (reference sequence). DNA for the CDR3: TGCAGTACTAGAGAGGTGGGGCAGGGAGGGAACACTGAAGCTCTCTTT. This codes for CSTREVGQGGNTEALF.

There are many counts of this clonotype. This sequence joins TRBV4-3 and TRBJ2-3, with TRBD1 matching 8 bases. With V trimmed by 4 bases and J by 0 bases, 6 bases remained unmatched. Germline loops: CDR1 LGHNA, CDR2 YSLEER. CDR3 length: 16 amino acids. DNA of the CDR3: TGCGCCAGCAGCCCCAGGACAGGGAAAAGCACAGATACGCAGTATTTT. Amino acid sequence: CASSPRTGKSTDTQYF.

This clonotype was recorded many times. The CDR3 reads CASSFGTELYNTNYGYTF. The CDR3 nucleotides read TGTGCCAGCAGCTTCGGGACAGAATTGTATAATACTAACTATGGCTACACCTTC. The V and J genes are TRBV13 and TRBJ1-2; 7 bases are a match to TRBD1. V dropped 3 bases and J dropped 0; count of bases not matched to a gene: 13. The CDR3 is 18 amino acids. Germline CDR1 reads PRHDT; CDR2 reads FYEKMQ (reference sequence).

This chain links TRBV11-2 with TRBJ2-3, with a possible D match to TRBD2 (6 bases). V was clipped by 4 bases and J by 6 bases, with 14 bases between them. CDR1 and CDR2 (germline): SGHAT, FQNNGV. The CDR3 sequence is 14 residues long. The CDR3 DNA reads TGTGCCAGCAGCTCGACTAGTCCATTGGATACGCAGTATTTT. Its protein product is CASSSTSPLDTQYF. Full variable domain (missing parts from reference TRBV11-2 and TRBJ2-3): EAGVAQSPRYKIIEKRQSVAFWCNPISGHATLYWYQQILGQGPKLLIQFQNNGVVDDSQLPKDRFSAERLKGVDSTLKIQPAKLEDSAVYLCASSSTSPLDTQYFGPGTRLTVL.

This clonotype was detected a few times. The chain employs TRBV7-3 and TRBJ2-2; the D is unclear. With 4 bases removed from V and 5 bases from J, the gap between germline ends came to 8 bases. This CDR3 region has 13 residues. The germline V gene encodes CDR1 SGHTA and CDR2 FQGTGA. CDR3 amino acids: CASSSDPTGELFF. In DNA form, the CDR3 reads TGTGCCAGCAGCTCGGACCCGACCGGGGAGCTGTTTTTT.

This clonotype was counted many times. J is TRBJ1-2 and V is TRBV20-1; 7 bases map to TRBD1. CDR1 is DFQATT and CDR2 is SNEGSKA in the germline V gene (reference sequence). This CDR3 has 12 residues. V shed 4 bases and J 8 bases; nucleotides not matched to a gene: 7. CDR3 sequence reads: CSAIRTGTGYTF. CDR3 coding DNA: TGCAGTGCTATCAGGACAGGAACCGGCTACACCTTC.

This chain connects TRBV4-3 to TRBJ2-3; no clear D. The CDR3 loop spans 13 amino acids. V shed 3 bases and J shed 8 bases, with 12 bases lying between them. The germline V gene has CDR1 LGHNA and CDR2 YSLEER. The CDR3 loop is CASSHLGLVTQYF. Written as DNA, the CDR3 is TGCGCCAGCAGCCATCTAGGCCTAGTTACGCAGTATTTT.

There are many counts of this clonotype. The chain combines TRBV27 with TRBJ2-7; D unresolved. This CDR3 is 13 amino acids long. From germline, CDR1 is MNHEY and CDR2 SMNVEV (reference sequence). Trimming removed 5 bases from V and 2 bases from J, with 10 bases in between. CDR3 bases: TGTGCCAGCAGTGCGGCGGACGCCTACGAGCAGTACTTC. Protein: CASSAADAYEQYF.

This clonotype was recorded many times. Here the CDR3 reads CASSGPDTQYF. Written as DNA, the CDR3 is TGTGCCAGCAGTGGTCCCGATACGCAGTATTTT. The V call is TRBV12-3 or TRBV12-4, the J call TRBJ2-3, with D uncertain. The V gene lost 5 bases and the J gene lost 6 bases, with 6 bases spanning the gap. The CDR3 runs to 11 residues.

The rearrangement uses TRBV11-2 and TRBJ2-4; maybe TRBD1 (6 bases). The germline V gene has CDR1 SGHAT and CDR2 FQNNGV. CDR3 length: 13 residues. V was clipped by 4 bases and J by 9 bases, with 13 bases between them. The CDR3 region has the DNA TGTGCCAGCAGCTCGAAGTTCAGGGGCATTCAGTACTTC. It is translated as CASSSKFRGIQYF.